The 22 T cell receptor beta chains in this list originate from one sample, sequenced in a study of blood T cell repertoires in COVID-19. Data came from immunoSEQ multiplex PCR; TCRdb stores just in-frame clones and leaves some out. This table holds 300,000 or so clones, over 75% found once. Sequenced input: PBMCs or T cells enriched from blood (not recorded which). The receptors were gathered from a woman in her twenties or thirties who had recovered from COVID-19.

This chain joins TRBV7-3 and TRBJ2-3, with D possibly being TRBD1 (5 bases). V was clipped by 5 bases and J by 0 bases, with 12 bases between them. The CDR3 totals 15 residues. The germline CDR1 and CDR2 sequences are SGHTA and FQGTGA. CDR3 bases: TGTGCCAGCAGCCTGACAGAATCTAGCACAGATACGCAGTATTTT. Translated, it gives CASSLTESSTDTQYF. Full variable domain (rest looked up from reference TRBV7-3 and TRBJ2-3): GAGVSQTPSNKVTEKGKYVELRCDPISGHTALYWYRQSLGQGPEFLIYFQGTGAADDSGLPNDRFFAVRPEGSVSTLKIQRTERGDSAVYLCASSLTESSTDTQYFGPGTRLTVL.

The chain links TRBV18 to TRBJ1-1; D is perhaps TRBD1 (5 bases). This CDR3 is 15 amino acids long. V lost 4 bases and J lost 0, with 12 bases in between. Per germline, CDR1 KGHSH and CDR2 LQKENI. The CDR3 DNA reads TGTGCCAGCTCACTTTCAGGGAAAATGAACACTGAAGCTTTCTTT. Translated, it gives CASSLSGKMNTEAFF. Looking up the rest from reference TRBV18 and TRBJ1-1 gives the full variable domain: NAGVMQNPRHLVRRRGQEARLRCSPMKGHSHVYWYRQLPEEGLKFMVYLQKENIIDESGMPKERFSAEFPKEGPSILRIQQVVRGDSAAYFCASSLSGKMNTEAFFGQGTRLTVV.

The chain uses TRBV9 and TRBJ2-3; D is unresolved. Trimming stripped 0 bases from V and 4 bases from J, with 9 bases between. The CDR3 runs 14 residues. Germline CDR1 reads SGDLS; CDR2 reads YYNGEE. The CDR3 DNA reads as TGTGCCAGCAGCGTAGATTTGGGCTCAGATACGCAGTATTTT. Its translation is CASSVDLGSDTQYF.

The chain carries TRBV7-3 and TRBJ2-3; 7 bases are shared with TRBD2. Germline lookup yields CDR1 SGHTA and CDR2 FQGTGA. The V and J ends lost 5 bases and 2 bases, in that order; junction bases with no gene match: 7. The CDR3 contains 15 residues. The CDR3 protein is CASSLGGVSTDTQYF. CDR3 nucleotide sequence: TGTGCCAGCAGCCTTGGGGGGGTGTCCACAGATACGCAGTATTTT.

This chain joins TRBV11-2 and TRBJ2-7; maybe TRBD1 (6 bases). Trimming removed 5 bases at V and 6 bases at J, with 11 bases between. CDR3 length equals 12 residues. The germline V gene has CDR1 SGHAT and CDR2 FQNNGV. CDR3 residues: CASSTLGAEQYF. CDR3 DNA: TGTGCCAGCAGCACGTTGGGGGCCGAGCAGTACTTC.

The gene calls are TRBV7-2 and TRBJ1-1; D possibly corresponds to TRBD1 (5 bases). Per the germline V gene, CDR1 is SGHTA and CDR2 is FQGNSA. V was cut by 3 bases and J by 4 bases, with 9 bases left in between. This CDR3 is 13 amino acids long. The CDR3 DNA reads TGTGCCAGCAGCTTGTGGACAAGCACTGAAGCTTTCTTT. Its protein product is CASSLWTSTEAFF.

This chain joins TRBV4-2 and TRBJ2-3; TRBD2 agrees at 12 bases. The V gene end was trimmed by 3 bases and the J gene end by 5 bases; junction bases not matched to a gene: 9. The CDR3 has 17 amino acids. Germline CDR1 is LGHNA and CDR2 is YNFKEQ. The CDR3 spells CASSHPLAGGPGDTQYF. The CDR3 DNA reads as TGTGCCAGCAGCCATCCGCTAGCGGGAGGGCCGGGAGATACGCAGTATTTT.

The chain recombines TRBV6-2 or TRBV6-3 with TRBJ2-4; D not resolved. V lost 0 bases to trimming and J lost 5 bases, with 5 bases between them. The CDR3 runs to 13 residues. Germline values: CDR1 MNHEY, CDR2 SVGEGT. The CDR3 loop is CASSYSTENIQYF. As DNA, the CDR3 is TGTGCCAGCAGTTACTCAACGGAAAACATTCAGTACTTC.

The CDR3 loop is CASSYGASEYNEQFF. Here the CDR3 DNA reads TGTGCCAGCAGTTACGGGGCTAGCGAATACAATGAGCAGTTCTTC. V is TRBV6-2 or TRBV6-3 and J is TRBJ2-1, with D possibly matching TRBD2 (6 bases). The CDR3 totals 15 residues. Germline V CDR1 and CDR2: MNHEY, SVGEGT. Trimming removed 2 bases from V and 4 bases from J, with 12 bases in between.

DNA for the CDR3: TGTGCCAGCAAAAAGACAGGGACGAACACCGGGGAGCTGTTTTTT. It is translated as CASKKTGTNTGELFF. This chain links TRBV6-5 with TRBJ2-2, with 7 bases identical to TRBD1. The J segment lost 0 bases and the V segment lost 7 bases, leaving 5 bases of the junction unmatched. CDR1 is MNHEY and CDR2 is SVGAGI in the germline V gene. The length of the CDR3 is 15 residues.

This chain links TRBV5-1 with TRBJ2-3; D remains ambiguous. The V gene's germline CDR1 is SGHRS and CDR2 YFSETQ. The CDR3 totals 13 residues. Trimming left V 0 bases short and J 5 bases short, with 7 bases between. CDR3 amino acids: CASSLGAIDTQYF. For the CDR3, the DNA is TGCGCCAGCAGCTTGGGGGCTATAGATACGCAGTATTTT.

This chain's CDR3 is CARSRTGVNYGYTF. In nucleotides, the CDR3 is TGTGCCAGAAGCCGGACAGGGGTGAACTATGGCTACACCTTC. The chain carries TRBV7-5 and TRBJ1-2; the table's TRBD1 call for D was not verified on the DNA. TRBV7-5 is shown as a pseudogene. CDR3 length: 14 amino acids.

The V call is TRBV6-5, the J call TRBJ2-7; D unresolved. V lost 0 bases and J 0 bases, leaving 9 bases between the germline ends. The CDR3 covers 15 residues. Germline CDR1 is MNHEY and CDR2 is SVGAGI. CDR3 residues: CASSYSTRHSYEQYF. The CDR3 coding sequence is TGTGCCAGCAGTTACTCGACCAGGCACTCCTACGAGCAGTACTTC.

The rearrangement uses TRBV4-1 and TRBJ1-2; 10 bases agree with TRBD1. Germline trimming cut 5 bases from V and 6 bases from J; bases unmatched to any gene: 6. The CDR3 sequence is 14 residues long. Germline V gene data show CDR1 as MGHRA and CDR2 as YSYEKL. The CDR3 DNA is TGCGCCAGCAGCGCCCGACAGGGGGCCGATGGCTACACCTTC. Translating it yields CASSARQGADGYTF.

This clone was recorded only once. The genes are TRBV27 and TRBJ2-1; TRBD2 is a possible D gene (6 bases). V was trimmed by 6 bases and J by 7 bases, leaving 19 bases between them. The CDR3 is 15 amino acids. Germline CDR1 is MNHEY and CDR2 is SMNVEV (reference sequence). CDR3 amino acids: CASSGSLALVNEQFF. DNA for the CDR3: TGTGCCAGCAGCGGATCACTAGCCCTGGTAAATGAGCAGTTCTTC.

V and J are TRBV7-2 and TRBJ2-2; TRBD2 matches 15 bases. Germline V gene sequence: CDR1 SGHTA, CDR2 FQGNSA. V lost 5 bases and J lost 1; bases outside the gene matches: 5. This CDR3 has 18 residues. CDR3 residues: CASSTLGLAGGNTGELFF. CDR3 bases: TGTGCCAGCAGCACCCTGGGACTAGCGGGAGGGAACACCGGGGAGCTGTTTTTT.

This clone occurred a few times. The chain links TRBV4-3 to TRBJ2-7; TRBD2 is a possible D gene (6 bases). CDR1 and CDR2 from the germline V gene are LGHNA and YSLEER. V lost 4 bases to trimming and J lost 3 bases, with 10 bases between them. The CDR3 length is 13 residues. The DNA of the CDR3 is TGCGCCAGCAGCCGGGACTTCCTCTACGAGCAGTACTTC. Translation gives CASSRDFLYEQYF.

The gene calls are TRBV24-1 and TRBJ1-2; D is perhaps TRBD1 (6 bases). This CDR3 has 14 residues. The germline CDR1 and CDR2 sequences are KGHDR and SFDVKD. V lost 3 bases to trimming and J lost 4 bases, with 11 bases between them. The CDR3 sequence: CATSDRTASYGYTF. CDR3 in DNA: TGTGCCACCAGTGATCGGACAGCCTCCTATGGCTACACCTTC.

This chain joins TRBV15 and TRBJ2-5, with 7 bases aligning to TRBD1. Per germline, CDR1 LNHNV and CDR2 YYDKDF (reference sequence). V was clipped by 3 bases and J by 5 bases; unmatched bases: 9. The CDR3 covers 15 residues. DNA for the CDR3: TGTGCCACCAGCAGTGTCGACAGGGCAGGCGAGACCCAGTACTTC. Its translation: CATSSVDRAGETQYF.

The chain couples TRBV28 to TRBJ2-1; 11 bases map to TRBD2. The CDR3 contains 17 residues. The trim removed 5 bases at V and 3 bases at J, leaving 9 bases unmatched. Germline lookup yields CDR1 MDHEN and CDR2 SYDVKM. CDR3 DNA: TGTGCCAGCAGTCCATGGGTGACTAGCGGGAACTACAATGAGCAGTTCTTC. This codes for CASSPWVTSGNYNEQFF. The variable domain in full, with the rest retrieved from reference TRBV28 and TRBJ2-1, is DVKVTQSSRYLVKRTGEKVFLECVQDMDHENMFWYRQDPGLGLRLIYFSYDVKMKEKGDIPEGYSVSREKKERFSLILESASTNQTSMYLCASSPWVTSGNYNEQFFGPGTRLTVL.

The rearrangement joins TRBV5-1 to TRBJ1-2; D remains unclear. The CDR3 sequence is 15 residues long. Germline CDR1 and CDR2: SGHRS and YFSETQ. Between the trimmed V and J ends, which lost 2 bases and 3 bases, there was a span of 14 bases. CDR3 in DNA: TGCGCCAGCAGCTTAGGGAGGGCCCCCCACTATGGCTACACCTTC. Its protein product is CASSLGRAPHYGYTF.

The chain couples TRBV5-5 to TRBJ2-7, with unresolved D. V was shortened by 0 bases and J by 0 bases, with 7 bases between the two germline ends. The CDR3 contains 14 residues. CDR1 SGHKS and CDR2 YYEKEE come from the germline V gene (reference sequence). For the CDR3, the DNA is TGTGCCAGCAGCTTGGACTATTTCTCCTACGAGCAGTACTTC. The encoded protein is CASSLDYFSYEQYF.